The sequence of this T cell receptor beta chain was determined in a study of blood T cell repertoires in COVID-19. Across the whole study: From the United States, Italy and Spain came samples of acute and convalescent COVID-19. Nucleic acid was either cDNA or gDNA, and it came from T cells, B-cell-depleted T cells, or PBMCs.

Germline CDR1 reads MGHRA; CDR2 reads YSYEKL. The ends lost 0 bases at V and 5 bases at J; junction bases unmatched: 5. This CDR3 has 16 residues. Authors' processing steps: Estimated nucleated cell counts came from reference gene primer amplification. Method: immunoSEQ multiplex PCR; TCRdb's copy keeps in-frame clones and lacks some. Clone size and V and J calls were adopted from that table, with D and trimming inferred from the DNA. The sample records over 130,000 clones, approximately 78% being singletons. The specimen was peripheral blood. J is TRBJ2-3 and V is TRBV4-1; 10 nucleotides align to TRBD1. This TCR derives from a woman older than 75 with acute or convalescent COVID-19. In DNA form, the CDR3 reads TGCGCCAGCAGCCAAGACGGGACAGGGGTTTTAGATACGCAGTATTTT. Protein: CASSQDGTGVLDTQYF.